The 20 T cell receptor beta chains reported below all come from one sample, sequenced in a study of neurological immune-mediated disorders. Specified time point: longitudinal time-point 3. TCRdb recomputed calls from the 5' RACE reads with MiXCR, one row per CDR3 protein. The repertoire holds roughly 53,000 distinct CDR3 sequences, 7% to 10% seen once, with under 2.5% in the top ten. The sample consisted of PBMCs. All receptors derive from a woman between 40 and 55 years old in good health.

A few counts support this clonotype. The genes are TRBV3-1 and TRBJ2-2, with D perhaps TRBD2 (6 bases). The germline V gene encodes CDR1 LGHDT and CDR2 YNNKEL (reference sequence). V gave up 2 bases and J gave up 7 bases, with 14 bases separating them. This CDR3 comprises 15 residues. This chain's CDR3 is CASSQPAREVGELFF. The CDR3 region has the DNA TGTGCCAGCAGCCAACCCGCGCGGGAAGTCGGGGAGCTGTTTTTT. Full variable domain (rest looked up from reference TRBV3-1 and TRBJ2-2): DTAVSQTPKYLVTQMGNDKSIKCEQNLGHDTMYWYKQDSKKFLKIMFSYNNKELIINETVPNRFSPKSPDKAHLNLHINSLELGDSAVYFCASSQPAREVGELFFGEGSRLTVL.

Ten or more counts support this clonotype. The chain has TRBV6-5 and TRBJ2-5, with a weak D call TRBD1 (6 bases). Per germline, CDR1 MNHEY and CDR2 SVGAGI. This CDR3 region has 13 residues. Trimming stripped 1 base from V and 5 bases from J, with 8 bases between. The CDR3 reads CASSYYREETQYF. CDR3 nucleotides: TGTGCCAGCAGTTACTACAGGGAGGAGACCCAGTACTTC.

Turning to this clonotype: A read error is possible here, since a much larger clone lies one base away. This rearrangement joins TRBV13 to TRBJ2-1; 7 positions match TRBD2. The V segment lost 6 bases and the J segment 6 bases; nucleotides outside the gene matches: 17. The CDR3 length is 17 residues. CDR1 is PRHDT, CDR2 FYEKMQ, per germline (reference sequence). The CDR3 here is CASRQRTRRVSGNEQFF. The CDR3 DNA is TGTGCCAGCAGACAACGGACTAGAAGGGTCTCTGGCAATGAGCAGTTCTTC.

On this clonotype: At one end the junction does not follow the germline gene, possibly because of a read error. The V and J genes are TRBV28 and TRBJ1-1; 9 bases line up with TRBD1. The CDR3 length is 14 residues. CDR1 and CDR2 (germline): MDHEN, SYDVKM. CDR3 DNA sequence: TGTACCAGCAGTTTATCGTCCGGGACAGGGAAAAATTTCTTT. This translates into CTSSLSSGTGKNFF.

This clonotype was observed many times. CDR3 DNA: TGTGCCAGCAGCCTTAGCGAGCCTTACAATGAGCAGTTCTTC. This sequence encodes CASSLSEPYNEQFF. The chain employs TRBV9 and TRBJ2-1, with a tentative D call TRBD2 (5 bases). V was trimmed by 4 bases and J by 4 bases, leaving 12 bases between them. Germline V gene data show CDR1 as SGDLS and CDR2 as YYNGEE. This CDR3 comprises 14 residues.

This clonotype was counted ten times or more. This chain connects TRBV12-3 or TRBV12-4 to TRBJ2-3; perhaps TRBD2 as D (5 bases). Trimming took off 9 bases at V and 0 bases at J, with 10 bases between the two ends. This CDR3 is built from 13 residues. Here the CDR3 reads CASGLLSTDTQYF. Written as DNA, the CDR3 is TGTGCCAGTGGACTGTTGAGCACAGATACGCAGTATTTT.

The sample holds many counts of this clonotype. V and J are TRBV7-9 and TRBJ1-1; 8 positions match TRBD1. This CDR3 has 16 residues. After removal of 4 bases from V and 0 bases from J, the junction contained 7 bases not matched to a gene. CDR1 and CDR2 from the germline V gene are SEHNR and FQNEAQ (reference sequence). CDR3 in amino acids: CASSSWTGPMNTEAFF. The DNA of the CDR3 is TGTGCCAGCAGCTCCTGGACAGGGCCGATGAACACTGAAGCTTTCTTT.

This clonotype was observed at least ten times. The chain links TRBV20-1 to TRBJ2-3; TRBD2 matches at 7 bases. Germline V gene data show CDR1 as DFQATT and CDR2 as SNEGSKA (reference sequence). Germline trimming cut 7 bases from V and 3 bases from J; bases unmatched to any gene: 4. The CDR3 length is 12 residues. In DNA, the CDR3 is TGCAGTGTATCGCGGGAGACAGATACGCAGTATTTT. Translating it yields CSVSRETDTQYF.

This clonotype was observed a few times. The chain joins TRBV6-6 to TRBJ1-1; weak D call: TRBD1 (6 bases). CDR1 and CDR2 (germline): MNHNY, SVGAGI (reference sequence). CDR3 length: 12 residues. V was cut by 8 bases and J by 8 bases, with 15 bases left in between. The CDR3 protein is CASSNRELEAFF. The CDR3 nucleotides read TGTGCCAGCTCCAACAGGGAACTAGAAGCTTTCTTT.

In its sample, this clonotype was seen many times. The rearrangement links TRBV20-1 to TRBJ2-7, with 8 bases matching TRBD1. Trimming cost V 3 bases and J 5 bases; bases outside gene matches: 12. The length of the CDR3 is 15 residues. Per germline, CDR1 DFQATT and CDR2 SNEGSKA (reference sequence). In DNA, the CDR3 is TGCAGTGCTAGGCCGATGACAGGGGCGATCAACGAGCAGTACTTC. This sequence encodes CSARPMTGAINEQYF.

A word on this clonotype: Possible read error: a much larger clone is one base away. The chain joins TRBV6-2 or TRBV6-3 to TRBJ2-7, with a weak D call TRBD1 (6 bases). The CDR3 contains 12 residues. The ends were cut back, 10 bases at V and 4 bases at J, with 14 bases in the middle. Germline V gives CDR1 MNHEY, CDR2 SVGEGT. CDR3 sequence (DNA): TGTGCCACCGCAGGGGCGGTGTACGAGCAGTACTTC. It encodes CATAGAVYEQYF.

This clonotype was detected many times. This chain's CDR3 is CASSVTDLSGNTIYF. The CDR3 DNA follows: TGTGCCAGCAGCGTTACGGACCTCTCTGGAAACACCATATATTTT. The chain combines TRBV9 with TRBJ1-3; no firm D call. The CDR3 totals 15 residues. Germline CDR1 and CDR2: SGDLS and YYNGEE. V shed 2 bases and J shed 0 bases, with 9 bases lying between them.

This clonotype was observed many times. This chain joins TRBV2 and TRBJ2-7, with D maybe TRBD2 (5 bases). From germline, CDR1 is SNHLY and CDR2 FYNNEI. The CDR3 contains 12 residues. V was clipped by 6 bases and J by 4 bases, with 10 bases between them. The CDR3 DNA follows: TGTGCCAGCAGGCCACGGGGTTACGAGCAGTACTTC. It encodes CASRPRGYEQYF.

This clonotype was seen ten or more times. The chain uses TRBV7-6 and TRBJ1-3; 7 bases line up with TRBD1. The germline V gene has CDR1 SGHVS and CDR2 FNYEAQ. J lost 1 base, V lost 5 bases, and 8 bases had no gene match. This CDR3 contains 16 residues. DNA for the CDR3: TGTGCCAGCAGCAGGGGACAGACTTTTTCTGGAAACACCATATATTTT. Translation gives CASSRGQTFSGNTIYF.

This clonotype was seen many times. The CDR3, as DNA: TGTGCCAGCAGCCCGACCAGACAGGGGAGGAACGAGCAGTACTTC. Amino acids: CASSPTRQGRNEQYF. The chain uses TRBV7-3 and TRBJ2-7, with 8 positions matching TRBD1. The germline V gene encodes CDR1 SGHTA and CDR2 FQGTGA. CDR3 length: 15 residues. With 5 bases clipped from V and 5 bases from J, the junction kept 11 bases outside the gene matches.

This clonotype appeared many times. This chain joins TRBV7-2 and TRBJ2-1, with 10 bases fitting TRBD2. Germline V gene sequence: CDR1 SGHTA, CDR2 FQGNSA. The CDR3 totals 15 residues. Trimming removed 6 bases from V and 5 bases from J; junction bases left unmatched: 7. The CDR3 DNA sequence: TGTGCCAGCAGGACGAGCGGGAGGGCCCACAATGAGCAGTTCTTC. It translates to CASRTSGRAHNEQFF.

This clonotype was counted ten times or more. The rearrangement links TRBV6-2 or TRBV6-3 to TRBJ2-7, with 7 bases that match TRBD1. Per germline, CDR1 MNHEY and CDR2 SVGEGT. The CDR3 has 14 residues. The V segment lost 3 bases and the J segment 2 bases; nucleotides outside the gene matches: 4. The CDR3 DNA reads as TGTGCCAGCAGTTATGGGACAGTAACCTACGAGCAGTACTTC. Translating gives CASSYGTVTYEQYF.

This clonotype was observed a handful of times. This chain links TRBV6-5 with TRBJ1-3, with D hard to call. Trimming stripped 6 bases from V and 0 bases from J, with 15 bases between. CDR3 length equals 16 residues. Germline V lookup: CDR1 MNHEY, CDR2 SVGAGI. The CDR3 DNA reads as TGTGCCAGCAGATCCCCCTCCCCCGGCTCTGGAAACACCATATATTTT. Translating gives CASRSPSPGSGNTIYF.

There are many counts of this clonotype. The chain links TRBV20-1 to TRBJ1-5; possible D gene TRBD1, 6 bases. The CDR3 is 13 amino acids. Germline values: CDR1 DFQATT, CDR2 SNEGSKA (reference sequence). Trimming removed 5 bases from V and 4 bases from J, with 12 bases in between. As DNA, the CDR3 is TGCAGTGCTGCCCGGACAGCTAATCAGCCCCAGCATTTT. It yields the protein CSAARTANQPQHF.

In this sample, this clonotype turned up many times. This chain links TRBV5-1 with TRBJ1-2, with a tentative D call TRBD1 (6 bases). Germline-derived CDR1 and CDR2 are SGHRS and YFSETQ. The CDR3 loop spans 13 amino acids. V lost 2 bases, J lost 2 bases, and 7 bases lay in between. The CDR3 loop reads CASSFGGNYGYTF. For the CDR3, the DNA is TGCGCCAGCAGCTTCGGGGGCAACTATGGCTACACCTTC.